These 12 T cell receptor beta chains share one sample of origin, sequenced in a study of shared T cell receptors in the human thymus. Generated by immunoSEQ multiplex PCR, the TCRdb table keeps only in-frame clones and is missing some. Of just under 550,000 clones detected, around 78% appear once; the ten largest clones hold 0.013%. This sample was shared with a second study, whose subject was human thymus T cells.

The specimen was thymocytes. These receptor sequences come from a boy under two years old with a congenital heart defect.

The CDR3 sequence: CASSTGGPQGNTIYF. The CDR3 bases are TGTGCCAGCAGCACCGGGGGACCTCAAGGAAACACCATATATTTT. The chain recombines TRBV6-5 with TRBJ1-3; D might be TRBD1 (5 bases). Germline lookup yields CDR1 MNHEY and CDR2 SVGAGI. Trimming left V 6 bases short and J 4 bases short, with 16 bases between. This CDR3 is built from 15 residues.

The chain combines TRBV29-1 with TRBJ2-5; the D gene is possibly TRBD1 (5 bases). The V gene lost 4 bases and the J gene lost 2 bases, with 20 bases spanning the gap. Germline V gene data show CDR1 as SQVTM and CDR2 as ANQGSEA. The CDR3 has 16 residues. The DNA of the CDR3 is TGCAGCGTTGCCCACGGCACAGGTGAATTTCAAGAGACCCAGTACTTC. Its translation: CSVAHGTGEFQETQYF.

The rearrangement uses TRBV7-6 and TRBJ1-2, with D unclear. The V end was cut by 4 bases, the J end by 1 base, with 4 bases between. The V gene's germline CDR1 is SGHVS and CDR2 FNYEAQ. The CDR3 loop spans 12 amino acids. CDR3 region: CASSSGNYGYTF. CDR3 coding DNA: TGTGCCAGCAGCTCGGGTAACTATGGCTACACCTTC.

CDR3 coding DNA: TGTGCCAGCAGTGACCAGTCGAGCACAGATACGCAGTATTTT. Its translation: CASSDQSSTDTQYF. V usage is TRBV6-1 and J usage is TRBJ2-3; no reliable D call. V was clipped by 3 bases and J by 0 bases, with 7 bases between them. The V gene's germline CDR1 is MNHNS and CDR2 SASEGT. This CDR3 region has 14 residues.

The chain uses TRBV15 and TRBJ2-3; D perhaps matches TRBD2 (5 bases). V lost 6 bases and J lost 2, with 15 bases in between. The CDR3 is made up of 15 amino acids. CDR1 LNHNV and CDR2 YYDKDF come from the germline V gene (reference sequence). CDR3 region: CATRGKRAVTDTQYF. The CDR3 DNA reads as TGTGCCACCAGAGGGAAGAGGGCGGTCACAGATACGCAGTATTTT.

CDR3 sequence (DNA): TGTGCCAGCAGCGTGGGACTAGCGGAAAGGGGCACCGGGGAGCTGTTTTTT. It translates to CASSVGLAERGTGELFF. The J gene is TRBJ2-2, the V gene TRBV11-1; 11 nucleotides line up with TRBD2. Germline values: CDR1 SGHAT, CDR2 FQDESV (reference sequence). The CDR3 totals 17 residues. The V and J ends lost 5 bases and 4 bases, in that order; junction bases with no gene match: 9.

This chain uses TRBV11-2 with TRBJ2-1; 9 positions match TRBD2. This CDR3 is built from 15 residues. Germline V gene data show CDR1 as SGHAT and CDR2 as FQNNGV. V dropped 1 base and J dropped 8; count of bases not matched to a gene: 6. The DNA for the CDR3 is TGTGCCAGCAGCTTAGTTAGCGGGAGTGGGGATGAGCAGTTCTTC. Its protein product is CASSLVSGSGDEQFF.

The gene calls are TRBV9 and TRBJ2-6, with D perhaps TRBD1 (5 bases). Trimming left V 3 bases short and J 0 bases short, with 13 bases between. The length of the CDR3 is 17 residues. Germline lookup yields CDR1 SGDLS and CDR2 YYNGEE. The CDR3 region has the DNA TGTGCCAGCAGCGCACCCGGTAGGGGCTCTGGGGCCAACGTCCTGACTTTC. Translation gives CASSAPGRGSGANVLTF.

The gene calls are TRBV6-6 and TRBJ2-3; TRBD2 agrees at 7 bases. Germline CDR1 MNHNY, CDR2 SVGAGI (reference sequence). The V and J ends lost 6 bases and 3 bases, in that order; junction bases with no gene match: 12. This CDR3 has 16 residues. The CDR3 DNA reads TGTGCCAGCAGCCGAGGTGGGCGGGAGCGGACAGATACGCAGTATTTT. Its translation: CASSRGGRERTDTQYF.

The CDR3 DNA sequence: TGTGCCAGGTGCCGGAATCAGCCCCAGCATTTT. It yields the protein CARCRNQPQHF. The rearrangement uses TRBV6-5 and TRBJ1-5; D ambiguous. Germline V CDR1 and CDR2: MNHEY, SVGAGI. Trimming took off 9 bases at V and 4 bases at J, with 7 bases between the two ends. The CDR3 is 11 amino acids.

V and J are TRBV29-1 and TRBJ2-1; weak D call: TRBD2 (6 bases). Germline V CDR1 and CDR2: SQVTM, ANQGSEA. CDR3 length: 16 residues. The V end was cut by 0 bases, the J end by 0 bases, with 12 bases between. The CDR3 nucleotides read TGCAGCGTTGAAGATCGGGAGTCGAGCTCCTACAATGAGCAGTTCTTC. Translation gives CSVEDRESSSYNEQFF.

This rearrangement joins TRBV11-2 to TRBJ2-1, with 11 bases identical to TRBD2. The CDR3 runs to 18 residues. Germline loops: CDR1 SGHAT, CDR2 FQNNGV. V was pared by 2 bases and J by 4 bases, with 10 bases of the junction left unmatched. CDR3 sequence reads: CASSLPSGLAGVYNEQFF. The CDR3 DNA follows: TGTGCCAGCAGCTTACCCTCCGGACTAGCGGGCGTATACAATGAGCAGTTCTTC.